This record looks at one T cell receptor beta chain sequence and its context. The authors obtained PBMCs from roughly 9.7 ml of fresh peripheral blood. The entry originates in a study of T cells in Graves' hyperthyroidism and ophthalmopathy. Researchers amplified the TCR beta CDR3 regions from RNA transcripts. The TCR CDR3 first-round RT-PCR relied on the HTBI primer set. MiXCR was run by TCRdb on the multiplex PCR reads, yielding one entry per CDR3 protein. This table has around 690,000 distinct CDR3 sequences, roughly 20% appearing once. Germline V gene lookup returns CDR1 MGHRA and CDR2 YSYEKL. The CDR3 has 17 residues. J lost 2 bases, V lost 0 bases, and 9 bases had no gene match.

V is TRBV4-1 and J is TRBJ2-7, with TRBD1 matching 8 bases. The sequenced sample was blood. This TCR came from a man aged 25-45 years with Graves' ophthalmopathy. CDR3 DNA sequence: TGCGCCAGCAGCCAAGATCCGGAGGACAGGGCAACCTACGAGCAGTACTTC. It encodes CASSQDPEDRATYEQYF.